Listed below are T cell receptor beta chains from one sample, sequenced in a study of blood T cell repertoires in COVID-19. The repertoire was sequenced with immunoSEQ multiplex PCR; TCRdb's copy has only in-frame clones and lacks some. This table has hundreds of thousands of clones, more than 85% appearing once. Input material: peripheral blood. The source of these receptors is a woman in her twenties or thirties with acute or convalescent COVID-19. Each CDR3 is given with its conserved first and last residue. The order of the fields is J gene, clone size, D gene, V gene, CDR3 protein, CDR3 DNA. A D gene is named only where the DNA matches it firmly. Only some rows state a clone size, as once, few, many or a class for expanded clones.

>TRBJ2-3|NA|NA|TRBV5-5
CASSTSSHLGGTDTQYF
TGTGCCAGCAGCACATCCTCTCATCTAGGGGGCACAGATACGCAGTATTTT
>TRBJ2-2|once|NA|TRBV5-1
CASSRGLQYGGELFF
TGCGCCAGCAGCCGGGGACTTCAATACGGAGGGGAGCTGTTTTTT
>TRBJ1-6|NA|NA|TRBV21-1
CANQVASHRSPLHF
TGTGCCAACCAAGTTGCGTCTCATCGTTCACCCCTCCACTTT
>TRBJ2-5|NA|TRBD1|TRBV7-8
CASSPRQGMGETQYF
TGTGCCAGCAGCCCTCGACAGGGGATGGGGGAGACCCAGTACTTC
>TRBJ2-7|once|TRBD2|TRBV5-1
CASSPGVAGLNSYEQYF
TGCGCCAGCAGCCCTGGGGTAGCGGGGTTAAACTCCTACGAGCAGTACTTC
>TRBJ1-1|NA|NA|TRBV6-6
CASTPDRETEAFF
TGTGCCAGCACCCCGGACAGAGAAACTGAAGCTTTCTTT
>TRBJ2-7|NA|NA|TRBV10-3
CAISDRGRLFYEQYF
TGTGCCATCAGTGACCGAGGGCGGTTATTCTACGAGCAGTACTTC
>TRBJ1-5|NA|NA|TRBV12-3/TRBV12-4
CASSFGVEPQHF
TGTGCCAGCAGTTTTGGAGTGGAGCCCCAGCATTTT
>TRBJ2-1|NA|TRBD2|TRBV27
CASRVGLAGEQFF
TGTGCCAGCCGGGTTGGACTAGCGGGGGAGCAGTTCTTC
>TRBJ1-5|NA|TRBD1|TRBV30
CAWSAPLTGEGNQPQHF
TGTGCCTGGAGTGCCCCCCTGACAGGGGAGGGCAATCAGCCCCAGCATTTT
>TRBJ2-1|NA|TRBD2|TRBV13
CASSFSGGPKVDEQFF
TGTGCCAGCAGCTTTAGCGGGGGGCCGAAGGTCGATGAGCAGTTCTTC
>TRBJ2-1|NA|NA|TRBV14
CASSQVGERQFF
TGTGCCAGCAGCCAGGTTGGGGAGAGGCAGTTCTTC
>TRBJ2-7|NA|NA|TRBV28
CASTAAGAGAYEQYF
TGTGCCAGCACCGCGGCTGGGGCAGGGGCCTACGAGCAGTACTTC
>TRBJ2-7|NA|NA|TRBV5-4
CASSEGLLGYEQYF
TGTGCCAGCAGCGAGGGCCTCCTAGGCTACGAGCAGTACTTC
>TRBJ2-2|NA|NA|TRBV28
CASSKRSGGGGELFF
TGTGCCAGCAGTAAGAGGTCGGGTGGTGGCGGGGAGCTGTTTTTT
>TRBJ2-3|NA|TRBD2|TRBV28
CASSSRWTSGGSSTDTQYF
TGTGCCAGCAGTAGCCGATGGACTAGCGGTGGATCTAGCACAGATACGCAGTATTTT
>TRBJ2-2|NA|TRBD1|TRBV3-1/TRBV3-2
CASSQGAGGSGELFF
TGTGCCAGCAGCCAAGGGGCAGGGGGTTCCGGGGAGCTGTTTTTT
>TRBJ1-3|NA|NA|TRBV19
CASSGAVRNTIYF
TGTGCCAGTAGTGGGGCAGTAAGAAACACCATATATTTT
>TRBJ1-2|NA|NA|TRBV6-6
CASSYSGGDFYGYTF
TGTGCCAGCAGTTACTCAGGGGGGGACTTCTATGGCTACACCTTC
>TRBJ2-3|NA|NA|TRBV30
CAWTTAGTSTDTQYF
TGTGCCTGGACCACTGCAGGAACTAGCACAGATACGCAGTATTTT
>TRBJ2-7|NA|NA|TRBV6-5
CASSDTGLWAYEQYF
TGTGCCAGCAGCGACACAGGGTTGTGGGCCTACGAGCAGTACTTC
>TRBJ2-5|NA|TRBD2|TRBV7-2
CASRQSGGAPETQYF
TGTGCCAGCAGACAGAGCGGGGGGGCCCCAGAGACCCAGTACTTC
>TRBJ1-4|NA|TRBD1|TRBV30
CAGQENEKLFF
TGTGCAGGACAGGAGAATGAAAAACTGTTTTTT
>TRBJ1-6|NA|NA|TRBV28
CASSYDSYSPLHF
TGTGCCAGCAGTTATGACAGTTATTCACCCCTCCACTTT
>TRBJ1-5|NA|NA|TRBV11-2
CASSFGSNQPQHF
TGTGCCAGCAGCTTTGGCAGCAATCAGCCCCAGCATTTT
>TRBJ1-1|few|NA|TRBV30
CASQGLGEAFF
TGTGCCTCACAGGGACTAGGTGAAGCTTTCTTT
>TRBJ2-7|NA|TRBD1|TRBV14
CASSQDTGTAYEQYF
TGTGCCAGCAGCCAAGATACAGGGACAGCCTACGAGCAGTACTTC
>TRBJ2-7|once|NA|TRBV19
CASSMSGSSYEQYF
TGTGCCAGTAGTATGTCTGGGAGCTCCTACGAGCAGTACTTC
>TRBJ1-6|NA|NA|TRBV7-9
CASSYSSYNSPLHF
TGTGCCAGCAGCTATAGCTCCTATAATTCACCCCTCCACTTT
>TRBJ1-1|NA|NA|TRBV28
CASSLGQGRAFF
TGTGCCAGCAGTTTGGGGCAGGGTCGAGCTTTCTTT
>TRBJ1-2|once|NA|TRBV15
CATSRGGPGFYGYTF
TGTGCCACCAGCAGAGGAGGCCCCGGATTCTATGGCTACACCTTC
>TRBJ1-1|NA|NA|TRBV24-1
CATSDLSGRGTEAFF
TGTGCCACCAGTGATTTGTCGGGGAGGGGGACTGAAGCTTTCTTT
>TRBJ1-1|NA|NA|TRBV10-1
CANTTRADTEAFF
TGCGCCAATACAACAAGAGCGGACACTGAAGCTTTCTTT
>TRBJ1-1|NA|NA|TRBV27
CASSSADRNTEAFF
TGTGCCAGCAGTTCCGCCGACAGGAACACTGAAGCTTTCTTT